These 7 T cell receptor beta chains share one sample of origin, sequenced in a study of blood T cell repertoires in COVID-19. Sequencing used immunoSEQ multiplex PCR; TCRdb keeps in-frame clones, though not all of them. The data hold tens of thousands of clones, with around 88% observed a single time. What was sequenced was peripheral blood. All receptors derive from a woman at least 80 years old with acute or convalescent COVID-19.

The chain couples TRBV27 to TRBJ1-2; 8 nucleotides align to TRBD1. The CDR3 extends over 17 amino acids. Germline V gene sequence: CDR1 MNHEY, CDR2 SMNVEV (reference sequence). The V segment lost 3 bases and the J segment 3 bases; nucleotides outside the gene matches: 12. The DNA for the CDR3 is TGTGCCAGCAGTTTCCCCAGGACAGGGCAAACTTACTATGGCTACACCTTC. This sequence encodes CASSFPRTGQTYYGYTF.

The chain joins TRBV7-2 to TRBJ1-2; 9 nucleotides agree with TRBD1. The CDR3 is made up of 15 amino acids. Trimming took 2 bases from V and 4 from J; bases not matched to a gene: 5. Germline V gene sequence: CDR1 SGHTA, CDR2 FQGNSA. CDR3 sequence: CASSLSSTGGYGYTF. The CDR3 coding sequence is TGTGCCAGCAGCTTATCCTCGACAGGGGGCTATGGCTACACCTTC. Full variable domain (rest looked up from reference TRBV7-2 and TRBJ1-2): GAGVSQSPSNKVTEKGKDVELRCDPISGHTALYWYRQSLGQGLEFLIYFQGNSAPDKSGLPSDRFSAERTGGSVSTLTIQRTQQEDSAVYLCASSLSSTGGYGYTFGSGTRLTVV.

The genes are TRBV5-1 and TRBJ1-1; 11 bases agree with TRBD1. CDR1 is SGHRS and CDR2 is YFSETQ in the germline V gene. Trimming at V came to 2 bases and at J to 1 base, leaving 4 bases not matched to a gene. This CDR3 is 16 amino acids long. The CDR3 bases are TGCGCCAGCAGCTTCTCCGGGACAGGGGGGAACACTGAAGCTTTCTTT. Its translation is CASSFSGTGGNTEAFF.

V usage is TRBV7-2 and J usage is TRBJ1-5, with 7 nucleotides matching TRBD1. With 5 bases clipped from V and 7 bases from J, the junction kept 11 bases outside the gene matches. Germline CDR1 reads SGHTA; CDR2 reads FQGNSA. This CDR3 contains 15 residues. The CDR3 loop reads CASSGRQGSWQPQHF. CDR3 nucleotide sequence: TGTGCCAGCAGCGGAAGACAGGGTTCGTGGCAGCCCCAGCATTTT.

This chain connects TRBV12-3 or TRBV12-4 to TRBJ1-2; tentative D call: TRBD1 (6 bases). CDR3 size: 12 residues. Trimming took 4 bases from V and 5 from J, leaving 8 bases between them. The CDR3 bases are TGTGCCAGCAGTTCCCAGGGGTATGGCTACACCTTC. This encodes CASSSQGYGYTF.

The V and J genes are TRBV5-8 and TRBJ1-1; TRBD1 agrees at 9 bases. The CDR3 is 16 residues long. CDR1 is SGHTS, CDR2 YDEGEE, per germline. Trimming cost V 5 bases and J 1 base; bases outside gene matches: 9. The CDR3 DNA sequence: TGTGCCAGCAGGTCGAACAGGGGGCCGACGAACACTGAAGCTTTCTTT. Translation: CASRSNRGPTNTEAFF. The variable domain in full, completed from reference TRBV5-8 and TRBJ1-1, reads EAGVTQSPTHLIKTRGQQATLRCSPISGHTSVYWYQQALGLGLQFLLWYDEGEERNRGNFPPRFSGRQFPNYSSELNVNALELEDSALYLCASRSNRGPTNTEAFFGQGTRLTVV.

The sample holds a few counts of this clone. The chain uses TRBV27 and TRBJ1-6, with 9 nucleotides matching TRBD1. The CDR3 covers 15 residues. J gave up 11 bases and V 6 bases, and 11 bases lay outside the gene matches. From germline, CDR1 is MNHEY and CDR2 SMNVEV (reference sequence). The CDR3 nucleotides are TGTGCCAGCAGGTCTGACAGGGGGGGGATACCACCCCTCCACTTT. This translates into CASRSDRGGIPPLHF.